Listed below are T cell receptor beta chains from one sample, sequenced in a study of shared clonotypes between healthy human individuals. The protocol was immunoSEQ multiplex PCR, while the TCRdb copy is restricted to in-frame clones and leaves out a portion. The sample has roughly 1.5 million clones; 95% to 99% are singletons. The sequenced sample was naive CD4+ T cells sorted from blood. The receptors come from a man under 40 in good health. The CDR3 runs from the conserved cysteine through the conserved F or W. D genes are given only for firm matches. Clone size appears in some rows only: once, few, many, or a class for an expanded clone.

abundance	d_gene	v_gene	j_gene	CDR3nt	CDR3aa
NA	NA	TRBV6-5	TRBJ2-3	TGTGCCAGCAGTTCCCGGGTTGTAGATACGCAGTATTTT	CASSSRVVDTQYF
NA	NA	TRBV5-1	TRBJ2-3	TGCGCCAGCAGCCGCGTTGAGGGTTGGAGCACAGATACGCAGTATTTT	CASSRVEGWSTDTQYF
NA	NA	TRBV30	TRBJ2-2	TGTGCCTGGAGTGTACGGGTGGGGGTCGGCGGCACCGGGGAGCTGTTTTTT	CAWSVRVGVGGTGELFF
NA	TRBD2	TRBV18	TRBJ2-1	TGTGCCAGCTCGGTTAAGGGACTAGCGGGAGTTGGCAATGAGCAGTTCTTC	CASSVKGLAGVGNEQFF
NA	NA	TRBV15	TRBJ2-3	TGTGCCACCAGCAGAGCTCGGGACTTCACAGATACGCAGTATTTT	CATSRARDFTDTQYF
NA	NA	TRBV27	TRBJ2-1	TGTGCCAGCAGGTCGGGACTCTCAAGCTCCTACAATGAGCAGTTCTTC	CASRSGLSSSYNEQFF
NA	NA	TRBV9	TRBJ1-1	TGTGCCAGCAGCGTATTGGGGACTGAAGCTTTCTTT	CASSVLGTEAFF
once	TRBD1	TRBV7-7	TRBJ2-1	TGTGCTAGCAGCTTAGCAGGGGGCTTAGGTGAGCAGTTCTTC	CASSLAGGLGEQFF
NA	TRBD2	TRBV19	TRBJ2-1	TGTGCCAGTAGAGGCGGGAGCTTCAATGAGCAGTTCTTC	CASRGGSFNEQFF
NA	TRBD1	TRBV19	TRBJ2-2	TGTGCCAGTAGTCCCATGGGACAGGGGGTTGCGAACACCGGGGAGCTGTTTTTT	CASSPMGQGVANTGELFF
NA	TRBD2	TRBV5-1	TRBJ2-5	TGCGCCAGCCGGCGGGAGGGAGAGACCCAGTACTTC	CASRREGETQYF
NA	TRBD2	TRBV6-4	TRBJ2-3	TGTGCCAGCAGTGACTCGGACGGGAGGGCAGATACGCAGTATTTT	CASSDSDGRADTQYF
NA	NA	TRBV7-9	TRBJ1-1	TGTGCCAGCAGCAGCGCGGGGAGGAACACTGAAGCTTTCTTT	CASSSAGRNTEAFF
NA	NA	TRBV7-6	TRBJ2-1	TGTGCCAGCAGCTTAGCGTGGAGACTAGACAATGAGCAGTTCTTC	CASSLAWRLDNEQFF
NA	NA	TRBV5-1	TRBJ2-1	TGCGCCAGCAGCGAAGTAACAGCGAGGGGTGAGCAGTTCTTC	CASSEVTARGEQFF
NA	TRBD1	TRBV11-3	TRBJ2-1	TGTGCCAGCAGCGCACAGGGGGCGGAAGGTGAGCAGTTCTTC	CASSAQGAEGEQFF
NA	TRBD2	TRBV28	TRBJ2-7	TGTGCCAGCAGTTTGCGGCTAGCGGGAGGGCGGAGGGCCAACTACGAGCAGTACTTC	CASSLRLAGGRRANYEQYF
NA	NA	TRBV10-1	TRBJ1-1	TGCGCCAGCTGGAGGGGAACTGAAGCTTTCTTT	CASWRGTEAFF
NA	NA	TRBV4-1	TRBJ2-1	TGCGCCAGCAGCCAAGACAGGTTTTACAATGAGCAGTTCTTC	CASSQDRFYNEQFF
NA	NA	TRBV5-4	TRBJ2-6	TGTGCCAGCAGCGAGGAGGCGGGGAAGGCGGCCAACGTCCTGACTTTC	CASSEEAGKAANVLTF
NA	NA	TRBV9	TRBJ2-2	TGTGCCAGCAGCGGCTTAGAGGGCGTCACCGGGGAGCTGTTTTTT	CASSGLEGVTGELFF
NA	NA	TRBV10-2	TRBJ2-3	TGCGCCAGCAGTGATTCGACAGTCAGAGATACGCAGTATTTT	CASSDSTVRDTQYF
NA	NA	TRBV7-2	TRBJ1-2	TGTGCCAGCAGCTCACTACGGGGGGGGAGCGGCTATGGCTACACCTTC	CASSSLRGGSGYGYTF
once	TRBD2	TRBV30	TRBJ2-1	TGTGCCTGGAGGACGGGAGCGGGAGGGCAATTAAAGAGTAATGAGCAGTTCTTC	CAWRTGAGGQLKSNEQFF
NA	NA	TRBV7-9	TRBJ2-5	TGTGCCAGCAGCCGCGTCGGTGAGACCCAGTACTTC	CASSRVGETQYF
NA	TRBD1	TRBV28	TRBJ2-7	TGTGCCAGCAGAATACAGGGGGGTACCTACGAGCAGTACTTC	CASRIQGGTYEQYF